The 20 T cell receptor beta chains given below trace back to one sample, sequenced in a study of HIV-infected patients and healthy controls. Follow-up blood was drawn about 14 weeks, roughly three months, after antiretroviral therapy began. The repertoire came from unfractionated whole blood and reflected all unsorted peripheral T cells. cDNA was made from approximately 500 ng RNA using alpha and beta constant primers. Each of the alpha and beta chains got its own library through chain-specific third strand synthesis with indices. TCRdb processed the 5' RACE reads anew with MiXCR; each CDR3 protein has one entry. The data hold 4,500 to 7,000 distinct CDR3 sequences, with around 9% observed a single time. Sequencing was performed on blood, taken during antiretroviral therapy. The source of these receptors is an adult with HIV infection.

By sample fraction, this clonotype is medium-sized. The chain links TRBV12-3 or TRBV12-4 to TRBJ1-1, with 9 bases fitting TRBD1. The CDR3 length is 15 residues. V trimming: 5 bases; J trimming: 3 bases; junction bases outside the gene matches: 7. CDR3 sequence (DNA): TGTGCCAGCAGTAAACCCGGACAGGGGTACACTGAAGCTTTCTTT. It translates to CASSKPGQGYTEAFF.

Many counts were recorded for this clonotype. The chain is built from TRBV7-2 and TRBJ1-1; no clear D. CDR1 and CDR2 from the germline V gene are SGHTA and FQGNSA. This CDR3 has 9 residues. With 4 bases removed from V and 8 bases from J, the gap between germline ends came to 2 bases. CDR3: CASSSEAFF. Written as DNA, the CDR3 is TGTGCCAGCAGCTCCGAAGCTTTCTTT.

The J gene is TRBJ2-3, the V gene TRBV30, with TRBD1 as a possible D gene (6 bases). This CDR3 region has 16 residues. CDR1 GTSNPN and CDR2 SVGIG come from the germline V gene (reference sequence). V dropped 0 bases and J dropped 4 bases, with 17 bases sitting between them. The DNA for the CDR3 is TGTGCCTGGAGTGTAGTTGGGGGCGCGATCGCAGATACGCAGTATTTT. Translated: CAWSVVGGAIADTQYF.

Judged by abundance, this clonotype is medium-sized. V is TRBV18 and J is TRBJ1-1; tentative D call: TRBD1 (5 bases). The CDR3 runs to 17 residues. Germline loops: CDR1 KGHSH, CDR2 LQKENI. Deletions cut 4 bases from V and 1 base from J, with 19 bases between. The CDR3 sequence: CASSLGTRKGSNTEAFF. The CDR3 nucleotides read TGTGCCAGCTCACTCGGGACGCGTAAGGGATCGAACACTGAAGCTTTCTTT. The full variable domain, in which reference TRBV18 and TRBJ1-1 provide the parts outside the CDR3, is NAGVMQNPRHLVRRRGQEARLRCSPMKGHSHVYWYRQLPEEGLKFMVYLQKENIIDESGMPKERFSAEFPKEGPSILRIQQVVRGDSAAYFCASSLGTRKGSNTEAFFGQGTRLTVV.

This clonotype is termed medium-sized (0.01 to 0.1%). This rearrangement joins TRBV6-5 to TRBJ2-7; D possibly corresponds to TRBD2 (6 bases). The CDR3 runs to 14 residues. CDR1 and CDR2 (germline): MNHEY, SVGAGI. The V gene lost 2 bases and the J gene lost 4 bases, with 12 bases spanning the gap. CDR3 sequence (DNA): TGTGCCAGCAGTTACGGAGGGGCTGGGTACGAGCAGTACTTC. This gives the protein CASSYGGAGYEQYF.

This clonotype was seen a handful of times. The chain is built from TRBV19 and TRBJ2-1, with D possibly being TRBD1 (5 bases). The V gene's germline CDR1 is LNHDA and CDR2 SQIVND (reference sequence). V was clipped by 6 bases and J by 3 bases, with 15 bases between them. The CDR3 loop spans 15 amino acids. In nucleotides, the CDR3 is TGTGCCAGTAGCTCGCAGGGCAGTAGCTACAATGAGCAGTTCTTC. It is translated as CASSSQGSSYNEQFF.

This clonotype was observed many times. The chain joins TRBV12-3 or TRBV12-4 to TRBJ1-4; D uncertain. The CDR3 has 15 residues. The ends were cut back, 0 bases at V and 0 bases at J, with 5 bases in the middle. The chain's CDR3 is CASSLARPTNEKLFF. CDR3 DNA: TGTGCCAGCAGTTTAGCGAGGCCAACTAATGAAAAACTGTTTTTT.

This clonotype showed up many times. The CDR3: CASSRFKPGQGFHEQYF. As DNA, the CDR3 is TGTGCCAGCAGCCGATTTAAACCGGGACAGGGATTCCACGAGCAGTACTTC. V gene TRBV11-2 combines with J gene TRBJ2-7; 9 nucleotides agree with TRBD1. V lost 5 bases and J lost 5; bases outside the gene matches: 16. The germline CDR1 and CDR2 sequences are SGHAT and FQNNGV. The CDR3 runs to 17 residues.

The chain recombines TRBV12-3 or TRBV12-4 with TRBJ2-7, with unresolved D. The V and J ends lost 7 bases and 7 bases respectively, with 20 bases between them. There are 14 residues in the CDR3. CDR3 sequence reads: CASTSPLEEWEQYF. As DNA, the CDR3 is TGTGCCAGCACTTCCCCCCTCGAGGAGTGGGAGCAGTACTTC.

The chain has TRBV5-5 and TRBJ2-5; D is undetermined. CDR3 length equals 13 residues. From germline, CDR1 is SGHKS and CDR2 YYEKEE (reference sequence). V gave up 3 bases and J gave up 1 base, with 7 bases separating them. The DNA of the CDR3 is TGTGCCAGCAGCTCCCCGGGCCAAGAGACCCAGTACTTC. Protein sequence: CASSSPGQETQYF. The full variable domain, in which reference TRBV5-5 and TRBJ2-5 provide the parts outside the CDR3, is DAGVTQSPTHLIKTRGQQVTLRCSPISGHKSVSWYQQVLGQGPQFIFQYYEKEERGRGNFPDRFSARQFPNYSSELNVNALLLGDSALYLCASSSPGQETQYFGPGTRLLVL.

This clonotype was detected many times. V and J are TRBV20-1 and TRBJ2-3, with D maybe TRBD1 (5 bases). Trimming removed 6 bases at V and 2 bases at J, with 12 bases between. This CDR3 has 13 amino acids. Germline V CDR1 and CDR2: DFQATT, SNEGSKA (reference sequence). The CDR3 loop is CSAPQGTTDTQYF. The CDR3 bases are TGCAGTGCCCCCCAGGGAACCACAGATACGCAGTATTTT.

By sample share, this clonotype is medium-sized. This rearrangement joins TRBV20-1 to TRBJ1-5; the match to TRBD1 covers 12 bases. The CDR3 has 16 residues. Unmatched junction bases numbered 13, after V lost 6 bases and J lost 7 bases. Germline V gene sequence: CDR1 DFQATT, CDR2 SNEGSKA (reference sequence). Written as DNA, the CDR3 is TGCAGTGCCCTGCGGGGGGACAGGGGGCTTCGCCAGCCCCAGCATTTT. This codes for CSALRGDRGLRQPQHF.

This clonotype is labeled medium-sized. The J gene is TRBJ1-5, the V gene TRBV4-1, with TRBD1 matching 9 bases. The CDR3 is 16 amino acids. Germline assignment: CDR1 MGHRA and CDR2 YSYEKL. V was pared by 3 bases and J by 7 bases, with 10 bases of the junction left unmatched. The CDR3 here is CASSHTPGTGSQPQHF. The CDR3 bases are TGCGCCAGCAGCCACACTCCCGGGACAGGGAGCCAGCCCCAGCATTTT.

This clonotype was detected many times. The rearrangement links TRBV27 to TRBJ1-4, with 11 bases fitting TRBD1. Germline V gives CDR1 MNHEY, CDR2 SMNVEV (reference sequence). The CDR3 loop spans 14 amino acids. After removal of 5 bases from V and 8 bases from J, the junction contained 4 bases not matched to a gene. This chain's CDR3 is CASSPGTGGEKLFF. As DNA, the CDR3 is TGTGCCAGCAGTCCCGGGACAGGGGGGGAAAAACTGTTTTTT.

The table lists this clonotype with many counts. The chain uses TRBV12-3 or TRBV12-4 and TRBJ1-4; D ambiguous. V was cut by 3 bases and J by 0 bases, with 5 bases left in between. This CDR3 has 14 residues. The CDR3 DNA is TGTGCCAGCAGTTTGGGTGCAACTAATGAAAAACTGTTTTTT. Translated, it gives CASSLGATNEKLFF.

This clonotype was seen repeatedly, ten times or more. The chain has TRBV19 and TRBJ1-2; 9 positions match TRBD1. This CDR3 contains 14 residues. Germline CDR1 is LNHDA and CDR2 is SQIVND (reference sequence). Losses at the gene ends were 8 bases for V and 7 bases for J; bases not matched to a gene: 11. The CDR3 DNA reads TGTGCCAGTCGGACAGGGGAGGATTCGGGTGGCTACACCTTC. It encodes CASRTGEDSGGYTF.

This clonotype ranks as medium-sized (0.01 to 0.1%). The V and J genes are TRBV24-1 and TRBJ2-5; no firm D call. This CDR3 has 15 amino acids. CDR1 KGHDR and CDR2 SFDVKD come from the germline V gene. Trimming removed 4 bases at V and 1 base at J, with 12 bases between. CDR3 sequence: CATSDTTAGQETQYF. In DNA form, the CDR3 reads TGTGCCACCAGTGACACGACGGCTGGCCAAGAGACCCAGTACTTC.

This clonotype appeared many times. This chain joins TRBV11-2 and TRBJ2-2; D is perhaps TRBD2 (5 bases). The germline gives CDR1 SGHAT, CDR2 FQNNGV. This CDR3 has 13 amino acids. V shed 5 bases and J shed 5 bases, with 9 bases lying between them. The CDR3 sequence: CASSPRGTGELFF. DNA for the CDR3: TGTGCCAGCAGCCCCAGAGGGACCGGGGAGCTGTTTTTT.

This clonotype is termed medium-sized. The V and J genes are TRBV27 and TRBJ2-3; D remains unclear. V lost 4 bases, J lost 1 base, and 9 bases lay in between. CDR1 is MNHEY and CDR2 is SMNVEV in the germline V gene (reference sequence). The CDR3 loop spans 14 amino acids. In DNA, the CDR3 is TGTGCCAGCAGTTCAAGCAGACGCACAGATACGCAGTATTTT. This codes for CASSSSRRTDTQYF.

Relative to its sample, this clonotype is medium-sized. The chain joins TRBV19 to TRBJ1-5; D unresolved. Trimming cost V 3 bases and J 3 bases, with 9 bases left between them. The germline V gene has CDR1 LNHDA and CDR2 SQIVND (reference sequence). The CDR3 extends over 14 amino acids. In DNA, the CDR3 is TGTGCCAGTAGTATTAACACCTCCAATCAGCCCCAGCATTTT. Translating gives CASSINTSNQPQHF.